This T cell receptor beta chain is drawn from a study of CD8 T cells in ankylosing spondylitis. Study-wide results and caveats: Researchers report that disease-linked clones proved CD8+ and relatively rare in peripheral blood. Roughly eight highly homologous variants made up a TCR beta motif that seemed to typify ankylosing spondylitis blood.

TCRdb re-called the 5' RACE reads with MiXCR, one entry per CDR3 protein. The table lists roughly 670,000 distinct CDR3 sequences, around a fifth of them singletons. This clonotype was counted at least ten times. Its antigen is unknown. This CDR3 spans 15 amino acids. With 6 bases removed from V and 1 base from J, the gap between germline ends came to 15 bases. Specimen: blood, either unsorted or a sorted T cell fraction (not recorded which). The chain joins TRBV12-3 or TRBV12-4 to TRBJ1-1, with D tentatively TRBD1 (5 bases). This clonotype was obtained from a male donor with ankylosing spondylitis. This CDR3 reads CASRPPRTPNTEAFF. The CDR3 nucleotides are TGTGCCAGCAGACCTCCGAGGACACCGAACACTGAAGCTTTCTTT.